Listed here is a single TCR beta chain. Measured with immunoSEQ multiplex PCR; TCRdb has only the in-frame clones, and not every one. The table records nearly 300,000 clones, about 90% of them present only once. The record originates from a study of blood T cell repertoires in COVID-19. Participants were aged roughly 18 to 89 years from about two dozen US areas. The clonotype originates from a woman between 50 and 59 years old who had been exposed to COVID-19. Sequenced sample: PBMCs or T cells enriched from blood (not recorded which).

DNA of the CDR3: TGTGCCAGCAGCCAAGCGAGGGAGGGCTGGAATAATTCACCCCTCCACTTT. Protein sequence: CASSQAREGWNNSPLHF. The chain carries TRBV14 and TRBJ1-6; D gene unclear. Germline CDR1 is SGHDN and CDR2 is FVKESK. The V and J ends lost 1 base and 5 bases respectively, with 15 bases between them. There are 17 residues in the CDR3.